Sequencing of this T cell receptor beta chain was carried out in a study of cytomegalovirus exposure and HLA in healthy donors. Points from the study as a whole: Sequencing probably produced one cluster of sequence variants that were highly shared.

This clone appeared a single time. What it recognizes is unknown. The PCR ran on 60 Vbeta and 13 Jbeta primers. Profiled with immunoSEQ multiplex PCR; TCRdb holds only in-frame clones, not every one. The data hold 150,000 or so clones, with 70% observed a single time. This clonotype originated in a man aged 18 to 29 in good health and CMV-seropositive. The sequencing sample was made of PBMCs.

The CDR3 sequence is CASSRQGRFDYGYTF. The CDR3 region has the DNA TGTGCCAGCAGCCGACAGGGGCGATTCGACTATGGCTACACCTTC. J is TRBJ1-2 and V is TRBV5-4; TRBD1 aligns across 8 bases. The V and J ends lost 4 bases and 3 bases, in that order; junction bases with no gene match: 8. CDR1 and CDR2 (germline): SGHNT, YYREEE (reference sequence). This CDR3 is built from 15 residues. Full variable domain (remainder filled in from reference TRBV5-4 and TRBJ1-2): ETGVTQSPTHLIKTRGQQVTLRCSSQSGHNTVSWYQQALGQGPQFIFQYYREEENGRGNFPPRFSGLQFPNYSSELNVNALELDDSALYLCASSRQGRFDYGYTFGSGTRLTVV.